The 12 T cell receptor beta chains presented below share a single source sample, sequenced in a study of cytomegalovirus exposure and HLA in healthy donors (dated 2017 in TCRdb). To prepare the library, the immunoSEQ multiplex PCR assay was applied. For the multiplex PCR, a mixture combining 60 forward primers for TCR Vbeta segments and 13 reverse primers for TCR Jbeta segments was used. This immuneACCESS table, as held by TCRdb, lists in-frame sequences with V and J called but not all clones. Of the missing ones, under half trace to an unresolved V gene in checked studies; the others have no known cause. For this sample the table gives 95,000 to 100,000 clones, of which around 74% were detected only once. 7% to 9% of the sample comes from the top ten. Sequenced: PBMCs. The receptors come from a man between 35 and 55 years old in good health and CMV-seropositive.

There are a few counts of this clone. J is TRBJ2-5 and V is TRBV11-2, with 10 positions matching TRBD2. The germline V gene has CDR1 SGHAT and CDR2 FQNNGV. J lost 5 bases, V lost 4 bases, and 13 bases had no gene match. The CDR3 covers 17 residues. For the CDR3, the DNA is TGTGCCAGCAGCTCCCGAATAACGACTAGCGGGCATGAGACCCAGTACTTC. Amino acid sequence: CASSSRITTSGHETQYF.

This clone was counted between two and nine times. The chain carries TRBV19 and TRBJ1-2, with 8 bases aligning to TRBD1. Per the germline V gene, CDR1 is LNHDA and CDR2 is SQIVND (reference sequence). The CDR3 consists of 13 residues. The V gene end was trimmed by 5 bases and the J gene end by 8 bases; junction bases not matched to a gene: 7. The CDR3 nucleotides are TGTGCCAGTAGTCCATCGGACAGGGCGGGCTACACCTTC. This codes for CASSPSDRAGYTF. Full variable domain (remainder filled in from reference TRBV19 and TRBJ1-2): DGGITQSPKYLFRKEGQNVTLSCEQNLNHDAMYWYRQDPGQGLRLIYYSQIVNDFQKGDIAEGYSVSREKKESFPLTVTSAQKNPTAFYLCASSPSDRAGYTFGSGTRLTVV.

The chain recombines TRBV4-1 with TRBJ2-4, with D unresolved. This CDR3 has 17 amino acids. V was trimmed by 0 bases and J by 0 bases, leaving 12 bases between them. Germline lookup yields CDR1 MGHRA and CDR2 YSYEKL. CDR3 loop: CASSQDRVDLAKNIQYF. DNA of the CDR3: TGCGCCAGCAGCCAAGATCGAGTAGATCTAGCCAAAAACATTCAGTACTTC.

This sequence joins TRBV6-1 and TRBJ1-1; D is unresolved. Germline CDR1 MNHNS, CDR2 SASEGT. CDR3 length: 13 residues. V lost 4 bases and J 3 bases, leaving 9 bases between the germline ends. The CDR3 nucleotides read TGTGCCAGCAGTGGAGACAAGCACACTGAAGCTTTCTTT. Its translation is CASSGDKHTEAFF.

This chain joins TRBV6-5 and TRBJ1-1, with a possible D match to TRBD1 (5 bases). Germline CDR1 reads MNHEY; CDR2 reads SVGAGI. There are 14 residues in the CDR3. V lost 6 bases to trimming and J lost 0 bases, with 11 bases between them. The CDR3 DNA reads TGTGCCAGCAGGTCAGGACACATGAACACTGAAGCTTTCTTT. It is translated as CASRSGHMNTEAFF.

This clone was seen only a few times. This CDR3 reads CAGLAGGVETQYF. The CDR3 nucleotides are TGTGCCGGTTTAGCGGGGGGGGTAGAGACCCAGTACTTC. V gene TRBV2 combines with J gene TRBJ2-5, with 11 bases matching TRBD2. This CDR3 has 13 residues. Germline CDR1 reads SNHLY; CDR2 reads FYNNEI. J gave up 4 bases and V 11 bases, and 6 bases lay outside the gene matches. Variable domain in full (rest from reference TRBV2 and TRBJ2-5): EPEVTQTPSHQVTQMGQEVILRCVPISNHLYFYWYRQILGQKVEFLVSFYNNEISEKSEIFDDQFSVERPDGSNFTLKIRSTKLEDSAMYFCAGLAGGVETQYFGPGTRLLVL.

The chain joins TRBV6-5 to TRBJ2-1; the D is unclear. The germline gives CDR1 MNHEY, CDR2 SVGAGI. The V and J ends lost 6 bases and 5 bases respectively, with 8 bases between them. There are 12 residues in the CDR3. CDR3 region: CASSLSDNEQFF. The CDR3 region has the DNA TGTGCCAGCAGCCTGAGTGACAATGAGCAGTTCTTC.

The chain links TRBV7-8 to TRBJ1-1, with 8 bases fitting TRBD1. V trimming: 4 bases; J trimming: 3 bases; junction bases outside the gene matches: 13. Germline assignment: CDR1 SGHVS and CDR2 FQNEAQ. The CDR3 covers 17 residues. DNA for the CDR3: TGTGCCAGCAGCTCAAGTTACACAGGGGGTCGGTACACTGAAGCTTTCTTT. This gives the protein CASSSSYTGGRYTEAFF.

This clone appeared a few times. The chain uses TRBV9 and TRBJ2-3, with 11 bases fitting TRBD2. The CDR3 length is 18 residues. J gave up 3 bases and V 3 bases, and 12 bases lay outside the gene matches. Germline CDR1 is SGDLS and CDR2 is YYNGEE. CDR3 sequence: CASSESKTSGGRTDTQYF. The CDR3 DNA sequence: TGTGCCAGCAGCGAAAGTAAAACTAGCGGGGGTAGGACAGATACGCAGTATTTT.

In its sample, this clone was seen a few times. The rearrangement links TRBV7-8 to TRBJ2-1; TRBD1 matches 8 bases. This CDR3 is built from 13 residues. Per the germline V gene, CDR1 is SGHVS and CDR2 is FQNEAQ. V shed 4 bases and J 6 bases; nucleotides not matched to a gene: 2. CDR3 residues: CASSSQGGNEQFF. CDR3 DNA sequence: TGTGCCAGCAGCTCACAGGGGGGCAATGAGCAGTTCTTC.

The chain carries TRBV5-5 and TRBJ1-2; D remains ambiguous. This CDR3 contains 15 residues. Germline CDR1 is SGHKS and CDR2 is YYEKEE (reference sequence). V was trimmed by 3 bases and J by 8 bases, leaving 20 bases between them. The CDR3 nucleotides are TGTGCCAGCAGCTCGGGAATCGGGGTTCAGTGGGGCTACACCTTC. Translation: CASSSGIGVQWGYTF.

This clone was seen only a few times. The J gene is TRBJ2-5, the V gene TRBV6-5; TRBD1 matches at 7 bases. CDR3 length equals 13 residues. V was clipped by 6 bases and J by 3 bases; unmatched bases: 4. CDR1 is MNHEY, CDR2 SVGAGI, per germline. The CDR3 region has the DNA TGTGCCAGCAGGGGTACAGGGGAAGAGACCCAGTACTTC. Protein sequence: CASRGTGEETQYF.